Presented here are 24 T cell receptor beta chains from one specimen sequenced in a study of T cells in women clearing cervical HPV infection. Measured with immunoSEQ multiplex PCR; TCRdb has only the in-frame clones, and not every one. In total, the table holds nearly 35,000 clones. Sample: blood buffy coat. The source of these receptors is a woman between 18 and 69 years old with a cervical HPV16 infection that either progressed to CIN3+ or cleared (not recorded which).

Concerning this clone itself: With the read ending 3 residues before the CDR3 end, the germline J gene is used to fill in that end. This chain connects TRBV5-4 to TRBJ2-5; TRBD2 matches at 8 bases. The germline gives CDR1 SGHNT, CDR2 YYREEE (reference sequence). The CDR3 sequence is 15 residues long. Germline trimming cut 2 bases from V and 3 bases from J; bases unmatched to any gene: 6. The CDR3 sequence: CASSFPRGVEETQYF. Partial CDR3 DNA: TGTGCCAGCAGCTTTCCGCGGGGGGTGGAAGAGACC.

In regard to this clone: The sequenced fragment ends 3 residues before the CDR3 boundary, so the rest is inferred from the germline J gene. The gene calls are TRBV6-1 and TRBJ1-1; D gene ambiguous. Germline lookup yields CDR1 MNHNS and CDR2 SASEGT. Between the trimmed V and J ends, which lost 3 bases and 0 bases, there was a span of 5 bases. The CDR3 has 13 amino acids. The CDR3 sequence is CASSDSMNTEAFF. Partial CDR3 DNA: TGTGCCAGCAGTGACAGTATGAACACTGAA.

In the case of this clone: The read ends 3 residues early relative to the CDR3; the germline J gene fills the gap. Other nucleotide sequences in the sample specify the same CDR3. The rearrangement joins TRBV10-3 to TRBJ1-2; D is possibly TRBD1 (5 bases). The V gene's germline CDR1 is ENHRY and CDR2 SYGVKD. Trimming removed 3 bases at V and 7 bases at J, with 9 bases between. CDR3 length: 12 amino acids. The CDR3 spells CAISEEGLGYTF. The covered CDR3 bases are TGTGCCATCAGTGAAGAGGGACTTGGC.

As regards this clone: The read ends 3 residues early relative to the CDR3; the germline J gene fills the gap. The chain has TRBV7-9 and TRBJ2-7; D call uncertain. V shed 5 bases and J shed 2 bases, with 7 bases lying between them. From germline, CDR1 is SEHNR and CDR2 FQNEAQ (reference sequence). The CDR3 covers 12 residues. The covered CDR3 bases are TGTGCCAGCAGCCTGCAGGCCTACGAG. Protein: CASSLQAYE. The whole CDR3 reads CASSLQAYEQYF.

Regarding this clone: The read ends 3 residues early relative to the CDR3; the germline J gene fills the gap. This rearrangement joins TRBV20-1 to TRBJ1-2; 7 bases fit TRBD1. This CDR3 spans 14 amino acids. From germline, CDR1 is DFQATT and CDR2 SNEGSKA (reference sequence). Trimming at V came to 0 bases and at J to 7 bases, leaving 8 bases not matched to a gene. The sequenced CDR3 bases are TGCAGTGCTAGAGACCCCAGGGGGTCAAGTGGC. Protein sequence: CSARDPRGSSG. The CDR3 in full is CSARDPRGSSGYTF.

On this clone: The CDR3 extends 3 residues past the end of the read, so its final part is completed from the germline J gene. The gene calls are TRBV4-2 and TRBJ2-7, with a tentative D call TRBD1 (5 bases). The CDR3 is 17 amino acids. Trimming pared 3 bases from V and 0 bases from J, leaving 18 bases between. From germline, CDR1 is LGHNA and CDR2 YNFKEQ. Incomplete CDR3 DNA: TGTGCCAGCAGCCAGCAGGTAGGGGCAGCACTCTCCTACGAG. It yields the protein CASSQQVGAALSYE. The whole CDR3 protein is CASSQQVGAALSYEQYF.

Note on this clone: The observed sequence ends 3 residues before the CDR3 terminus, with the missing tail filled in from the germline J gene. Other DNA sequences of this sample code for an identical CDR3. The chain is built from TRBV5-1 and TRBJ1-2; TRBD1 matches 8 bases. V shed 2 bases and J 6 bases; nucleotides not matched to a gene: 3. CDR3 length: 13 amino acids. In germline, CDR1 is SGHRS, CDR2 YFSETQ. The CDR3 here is CASSLGQGDGYTF. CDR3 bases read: TGCGCCAGCAGCTTAGGACAGGGTGATGGC.

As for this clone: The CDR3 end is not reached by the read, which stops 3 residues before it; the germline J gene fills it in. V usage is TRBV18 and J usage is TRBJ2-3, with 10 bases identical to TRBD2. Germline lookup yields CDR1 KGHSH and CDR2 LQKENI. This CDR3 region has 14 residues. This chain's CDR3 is CASSQAGGQEAQYF. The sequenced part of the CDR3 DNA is TGTGCCAGCTCACAAGCGGGAGGGCAAGAGGCG.

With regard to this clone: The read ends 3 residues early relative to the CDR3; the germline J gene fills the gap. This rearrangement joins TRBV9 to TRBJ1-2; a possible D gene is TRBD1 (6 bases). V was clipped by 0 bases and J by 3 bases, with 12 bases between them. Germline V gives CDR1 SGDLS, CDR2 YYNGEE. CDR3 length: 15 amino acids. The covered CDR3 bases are TGTGCCAGCAGCGTAGTATCCAGGGGCGACTATGGC. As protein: CASSVVSRGDYG. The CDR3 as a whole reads CASSVVSRGDYGYTF.

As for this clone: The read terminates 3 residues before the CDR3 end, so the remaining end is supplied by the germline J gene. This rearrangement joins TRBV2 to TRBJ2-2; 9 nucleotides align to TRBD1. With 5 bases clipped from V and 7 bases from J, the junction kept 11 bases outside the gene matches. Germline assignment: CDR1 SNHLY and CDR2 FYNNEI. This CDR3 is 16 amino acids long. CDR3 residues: CASSWTGDPQHGELFF. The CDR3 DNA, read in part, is TGTGCCAGCAGTTGGACAGGGGACCCCCAGCACGGGGAG.

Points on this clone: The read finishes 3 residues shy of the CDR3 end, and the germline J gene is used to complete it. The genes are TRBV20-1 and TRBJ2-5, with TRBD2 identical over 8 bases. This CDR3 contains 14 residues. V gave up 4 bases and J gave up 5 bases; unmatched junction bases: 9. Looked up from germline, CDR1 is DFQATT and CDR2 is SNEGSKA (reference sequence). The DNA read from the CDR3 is TGCAGTGCTATACGAACGGGGGGGCTTGAGACC. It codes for CSAIRTGGLET. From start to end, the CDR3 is CSAIRTGGLETQYF.

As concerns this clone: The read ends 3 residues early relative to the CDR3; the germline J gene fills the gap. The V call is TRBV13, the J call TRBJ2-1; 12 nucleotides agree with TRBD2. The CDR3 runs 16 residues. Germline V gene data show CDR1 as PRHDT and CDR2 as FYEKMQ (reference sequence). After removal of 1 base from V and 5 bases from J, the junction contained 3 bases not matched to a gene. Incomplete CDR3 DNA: TGTGCCAGCAGCTTAGTACTAGCGGGGGGCAACAATGAG. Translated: CASSLVLAGGNNE. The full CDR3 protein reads CASSLVLAGGNNEQFF.

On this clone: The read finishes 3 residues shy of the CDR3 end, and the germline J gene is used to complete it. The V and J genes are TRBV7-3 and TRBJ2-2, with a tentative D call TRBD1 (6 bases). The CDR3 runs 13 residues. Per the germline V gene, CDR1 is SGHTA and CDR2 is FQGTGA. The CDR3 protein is CASSPLGANVLFF. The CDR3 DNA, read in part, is TGTGCCAGCAGCCCGCTGGGGGCCAACGTG.

The covered CDR3 bases are TGCAGTGCTAGAGATCCGGGACTCGAG. Protein: CSARDPGLE. The entire CDR3 is CSARDPGLELFF. This chain links TRBV20-1 with TRBJ2-2, with a weak D call TRBD2 (6 bases). The CDR3 is cut off 3 residues early in the read; its end comes from the germline J gene. The CDR3 runs 12 residues. CDR1 is DFQATT and CDR2 is SNEGSKA in the germline V gene (reference sequence).

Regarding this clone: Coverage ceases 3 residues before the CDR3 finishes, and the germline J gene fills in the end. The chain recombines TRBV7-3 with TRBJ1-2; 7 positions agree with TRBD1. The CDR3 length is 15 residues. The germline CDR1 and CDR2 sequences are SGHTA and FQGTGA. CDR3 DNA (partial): TGTGCCAGCAGCCCAAGGGGAGGGGGCGCGTACGAC. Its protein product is CASSPRGGGAYD. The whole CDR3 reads CASSPRGGGAYDYTF.

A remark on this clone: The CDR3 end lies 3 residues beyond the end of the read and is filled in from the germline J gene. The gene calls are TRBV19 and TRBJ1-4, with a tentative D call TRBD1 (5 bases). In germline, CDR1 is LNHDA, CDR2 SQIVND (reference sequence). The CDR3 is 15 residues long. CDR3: CASSIVPSGANVLFF. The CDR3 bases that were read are TGTGCCAGTAGTATAGTGCCGTCTGGGGCCAACGTA.

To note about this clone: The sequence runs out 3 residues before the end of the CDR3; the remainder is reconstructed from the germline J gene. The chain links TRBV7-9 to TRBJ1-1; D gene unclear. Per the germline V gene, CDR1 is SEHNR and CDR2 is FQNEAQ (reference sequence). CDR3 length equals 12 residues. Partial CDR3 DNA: TGTGCCAGCAGCTTATCCTGGCAAGAA. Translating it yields CASSLSWQE. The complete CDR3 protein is CASSLSWQEAFF.

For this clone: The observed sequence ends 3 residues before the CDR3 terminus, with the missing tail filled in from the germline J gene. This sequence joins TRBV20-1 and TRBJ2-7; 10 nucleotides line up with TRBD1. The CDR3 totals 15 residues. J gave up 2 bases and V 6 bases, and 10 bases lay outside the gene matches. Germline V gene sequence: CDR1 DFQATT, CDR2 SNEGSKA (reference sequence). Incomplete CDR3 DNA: TGCAGTGCCCCGAATCCGGGACAGGGGACCTACGAG. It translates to CSAPNPGQGTYE. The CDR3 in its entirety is CSAPNPGQGTYEQYF.

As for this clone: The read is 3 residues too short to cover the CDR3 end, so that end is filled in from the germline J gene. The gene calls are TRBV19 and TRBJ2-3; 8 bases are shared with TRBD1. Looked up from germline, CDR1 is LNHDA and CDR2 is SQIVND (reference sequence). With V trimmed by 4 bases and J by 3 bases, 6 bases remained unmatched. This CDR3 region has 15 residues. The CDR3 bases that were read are TGTGCCAGTAGTACCAGACAGGGGTGGACAGATACG. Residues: CASSTRQGWTDT. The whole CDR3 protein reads CASSTRQGWTDTQYF.

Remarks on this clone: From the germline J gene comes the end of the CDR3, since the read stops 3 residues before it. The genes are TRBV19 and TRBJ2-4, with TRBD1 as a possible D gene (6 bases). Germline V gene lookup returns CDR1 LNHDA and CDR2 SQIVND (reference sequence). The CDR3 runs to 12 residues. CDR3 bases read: TGTGCCAGTAGTCTATTTACAGGGAGT. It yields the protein CASSLFTGS. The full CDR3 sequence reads CASSLFTGSQYF.

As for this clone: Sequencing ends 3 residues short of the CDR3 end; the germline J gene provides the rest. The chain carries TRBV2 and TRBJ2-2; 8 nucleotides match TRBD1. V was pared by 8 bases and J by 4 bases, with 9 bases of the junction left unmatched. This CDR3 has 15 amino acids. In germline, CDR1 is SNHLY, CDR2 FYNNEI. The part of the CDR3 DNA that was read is TGTGCCAGCCGGGGGCCAGGGGGCTTCACCGGGGAG. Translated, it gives CASRGPGGFTGE. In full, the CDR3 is CASRGPGGFTGELFF.

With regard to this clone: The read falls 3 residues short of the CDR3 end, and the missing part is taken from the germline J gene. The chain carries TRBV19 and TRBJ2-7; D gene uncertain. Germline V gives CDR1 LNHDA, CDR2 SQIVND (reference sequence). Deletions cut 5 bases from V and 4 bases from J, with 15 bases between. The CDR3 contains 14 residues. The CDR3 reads CASSQYPSKYEQYF. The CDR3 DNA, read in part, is TGTGCCAGTAGTCAGTATCCCTCGAAATACGAG.

The chain's CDR3 is CASSLDGVYGYTF. The part of the CDR3 DNA that was read is TGTGCCAGCAGCTTGGACGGTGTCTATGGC. The genes are TRBV5-5 and TRBJ1-2; D gene unclear. The CDR3 end is not reached by the read, which stops 3 residues before it; the germline J gene fills it in. This CDR3 region has 13 residues. Trimming cost V 0 bases and J 4 bases, with 7 bases left between them. Germline values: CDR1 SGHKS, CDR2 YYEKEE (reference sequence).

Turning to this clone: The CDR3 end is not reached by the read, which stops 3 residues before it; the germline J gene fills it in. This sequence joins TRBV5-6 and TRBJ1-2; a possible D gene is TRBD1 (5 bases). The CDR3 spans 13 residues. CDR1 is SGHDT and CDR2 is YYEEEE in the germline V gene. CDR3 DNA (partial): TGTGCCAGCAGCTTGAACAGGTTCTACGAC. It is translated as CASSLNRFYD. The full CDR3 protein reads CASSLNRFYDYTF.